Following are 23 T cell receptor beta chains from one sample sequenced in a study of regulatory T cells in long-lasting Graves disease. The TCR beta library used iRepertoire HTBI primers with Arm-PCR amplification of CDR3. One entry per CDR3 protein results from TCRdb running MiXCR on the multiplex PCR reads. Of 300,000 to 500,000 distinct CDR3 sequences detected, roughly 20% appear once; the ten largest clones hold less than 25%. The time point was: persistent/refractory GD, antithyroid drugs over 5 years with positive TRAb. PBMCs were the source of the RNA used for TCR sequencing. The sample was peripheral blood mononuclear cells (PBMCs), taken when the disease was refractory, from a patient treated with antithyroid drugs. Source of these receptors: a female donor with Graves disease.

At least ten counts were recorded for this clonotype. The CDR3 sequence is CASSLRSRSETQYF. The DNA for the CDR3 is TGTGCCAGCAGTTTAAGATCCCGAAGCGAGACCCAGTACTTC. V and J are TRBV28 and TRBJ2-5, with unresolved D. V gave up 2 bases and J gave up 5 bases, with 12 bases separating them. Germline CDR1 and CDR2: MDHEN and SYDVKM. This CDR3 is 14 amino acids long.

This clonotype was seen many times. The gene calls are TRBV20-1 and TRBJ2-5; D remains ambiguous. The CDR3 has 15 amino acids. Germline CDR1 DFQATT, CDR2 SNEGSKA (reference sequence). V dropped 1 base and J dropped 3 bases, with 15 bases sitting between them. The CDR3 spells CSARARPSFEETQYF. The DNA of the CDR3 is TGCAGTGCTAGAGCCAGACCCTCTTTCGAAGAGACCCAGTACTTC.

In its sample, this clonotype was seen many times. V and J are TRBV28 and TRBJ1-2; D is uncertain. Looked up from germline, CDR1 is MDHEN and CDR2 is SYDVKM. V was pared by 6 bases and J by 4 bases, with 12 bases between. The length of the CDR3 is 13 residues. CDR3: CASSLGAVYGYTF. In DNA form, the CDR3 reads TGTGCCAGCAGCTTAGGTGCAGTCTATGGCTACACCTTC.

The chain uses TRBV3-1 and TRBJ1-5; D remains unclear. V was cut by 0 bases and J by 2 bases, with 8 bases left in between. This CDR3 is 15 amino acids long. Germline V gives CDR1 LGHDT, CDR2 YNNKEL (reference sequence). The CDR3 spells CASSQELSGNQPQHF. CDR3 coding DNA: TGTGCCAGCAGCCAAGAATTGTCGGGCAATCAGCCCCAGCATTTT.

This clonotype was seen at least ten times. This chain uses TRBV2 with TRBJ1-1; D may be TRBD1 (5 bases). V lost 8 bases to trimming and J lost 0 bases, with 19 bases between them. This CDR3 has 16 amino acids. Germline lookup yields CDR1 SNHLY and CDR2 FYNNEI. CDR3 residues: CASGGNGAVMNTEAFF. As DNA, the CDR3 is TGTGCCAGCGGGGGGAATGGGGCAGTTATGAACACTGAAGCTTTCTTT.

In this sample, this clonotype turned up many times. This chain uses TRBV20-1 with TRBJ2-5; D tentatively fits TRBD1 or TRBD2 (6 bases each). CDR1 and CDR2 from the germline V gene are DFQATT and SNEGSKA (reference sequence). Trimming removed 6 bases at V and 5 bases at J, with 19 bases between. The CDR3 runs 14 residues. The CDR3 region has the DNA TGCAGTGCCGACCTAGGGCTAGGGGGGGAGACCCAGTACTTC. Translating gives CSADLGLGGETQYF.

This chain uses TRBV28 with TRBJ2-3, with D perhaps TRBD1 (6 bases). CDR1 and CDR2 from the germline V gene are MDHEN and SYDVKM. The CDR3 covers 13 residues. Trimming shortened V by 7 bases and J by 4 bases, and 12 bases separated the two germline ends. Here the CDR3 DNA reads TGTGCCAGCATCCAACAGGGCGCAGATACGCAGTATTTT. Residues: CASIQQGADTQYF. The complete variable domain, with remaining parts taken from reference TRBV28 and TRBJ2-3, reads DVKVTQSSRYLVKRTGEKVFLECVQDMDHENMFWYRQDPGLGLRLIYFSYDVKMKEKGDIPEGYSVSREKKERFSLILESASTNQTSMYLCASIQQGADTQYFGPGTRLTVL.

In this sample, this clonotype turned up a few times. The gene calls are TRBV9 and TRBJ1-1, with 7 bases matching TRBD1. This CDR3 has 16 residues. Unmatched junction bases numbered 10, after V lost 0 bases and J lost 5 bases. CDR1 is SGDLS and CDR2 is YYNGEE in the germline V gene. The CDR3 here is CASSVGGGGLDTEAFF. The CDR3 DNA reads TGTGCCAGCAGCGTAGGTGGAGGGGGCTTAGATACTGAAGCTTTCTTT.

The chain is built from TRBV13 and TRBJ2-7, with D tentatively TRBD2 (6 bases). The CDR3 runs 15 residues. From germline, CDR1 is PRHDT and CDR2 FYEKMQ (reference sequence). The V gene lost 2 bases and the J gene lost 6 bases, with 17 bases spanning the gap. CDR3 nucleotides: TGTGCCAGCAGCTTAAACTCGGCGGGGTTCGGCGAGCAGTACTTC. It codes for CASSLNSAGFGEQYF.

This chain connects TRBV5-1 to TRBJ1-1; tentatively, D is TRBD1 (6 bases). Per germline, CDR1 SGHRS and CDR2 YFSETQ. Trimming removed 4 bases at V and 1 base at J, with 17 bases between. CDR3 length: 16 amino acids. The CDR3 sequence: CASSRLTQGTNTEAFF. The CDR3, as DNA: TGCGCCAGCAGCCGCCTGACACAGGGCACGAACACTGAAGCTTTCTTT.

This clonotype has more than one count but fewer than ten. The V gene is TRBV7-2, the J gene TRBJ2-2, with D maybe TRBD1 (5 bases). With 7 bases removed from V and 0 bases from J, the gap between germline ends came to 12 bases. CDR1 is SGHTA and CDR2 is FQGNSA in the germline V gene. The CDR3 length is 15 residues. CDR3 in DNA: TGTGCCAGCAACCCGACAGCCACGAACACCGGGGAGCTGTTTTTT. This encodes CASNPTATNTGELFF.

As regards this clonotype: An end of the junction does not agree with germline; a read error may underlie this. The gene calls are TRBV3-1 and TRBJ2-4; no clear D gene. This CDR3 has 14 amino acids. Germline V gene lookup returns CDR1 LGHDT and CDR2 YNNKEL (reference sequence). The CDR3 region has the DNA TGTACCAGTCGAAACGGGCTATCAGGAAACATTCAGTACTTC. Translating it yields CTSRNGLSGNIQYF.

This clonotype was counted ten times or more. The chain is built from TRBV10-3 and TRBJ1-5; 8 bases are a match to TRBD1. Trimming removed 6 bases from V and 4 bases from J; junction bases left unmatched: 5. CDR1 and CDR2 from the germline V gene are ENHRY and SYGVKD. The CDR3 has 14 amino acids. In nucleotides, the CDR3 is TGTGCCATCAGGGAACAGGGGGGGAATCAGCCCCAGCATTTT. Protein: CAIREQGGNQPQHF.

This clonotype was picked up many times. The chain has TRBV6-1 and TRBJ2-5; D is unresolved. Germline V gives CDR1 MNHNS, CDR2 SASEGT. This CDR3 is 14 amino acids long. V shed 2 bases and J shed 2 bases, with 9 bases lying between them. In DNA, the CDR3 is TGTGCCAGCAGTGAACGGAATACACAAGAGACCCAGTACTTC. This sequence encodes CASSERNTQETQYF.

This clonotype appeared many times. V and J are TRBV28 and TRBJ1-5; tentative D call: TRBD1 (6 bases). Germline assignment: CDR1 MDHEN and CDR2 SYDVKM. Between the trimmed V and J ends, which lost 6 bases and 1 base, there was a span of 10 bases. The length of the CDR3 is 14 residues. CDR3 sequence: CASSFGQSNQPQHF. As DNA, the CDR3 is TGTGCCAGCAGCTTCGGACAGAGCAATCAGCCCCAGCATTTT. Full variable domain (outside the CDR3, taken from reference TRBV28 and TRBJ1-5): DVKVTQSSRYLVKRTGEKVFLECVQDMDHENMFWYRQDPGLGLRLIYFSYDVKMKEKGDIPEGYSVSREKKERFSLILESASTNQTSMYLCASSFGQSNQPQHFGDGTRLSIL.

This clonotype has at least ten counts. This chain joins TRBV18 and TRBJ2-5; D is tentatively TRBD1 or TRBD2 (5 bases each). This CDR3 has 14 residues. V dropped 3 bases and J dropped 5 bases, with 13 bases sitting between them. Germline V CDR1 and CDR2: KGHSH, LQKENI. The CDR3 nucleotides read TGTGCCAGCTCACCGGGGGTTAAAGTGGAGACCCAGTACTTC. Its protein product is CASSPGVKVETQYF.

This clonotype was counted many times. The chain has TRBV2 and TRBJ1-2; TRBD1 matches 7 bases. The junction had 10 bases not matched to a gene; V was cut back by 6 bases and J by 6 bases. CDR1 SNHLY and CDR2 FYNNEI come from the germline V gene. This CDR3 is built from 14 residues. CDR3 bases: TGTGCCAGCAGACCCCTCCCGGGACAGCATGGCTACACCTTC. This gives the protein CASRPLPGQHGYTF. Complete variable domain (other parts from reference TRBV2 and TRBJ1-2): EPEVTQTPSHQVTQMGQEVILRCVPISNHLYFYWYRQILGQKVEFLVSFYNNEISEKSEIFDDQFSVERPDGSNFTLKIRSTKLEDSAMYFCASRPLPGQHGYTFGSGTRLTVV.

The chain uses TRBV11-2 and TRBJ2-3; 7 bases fit TRBD2. The CDR3 runs to 15 residues. Germline trimming cut 2 bases from V and 2 bases from J; bases unmatched to any gene: 4. Germline CDR1 is SGHAT and CDR2 is FQNNGV. CDR3 amino acids: CASSLTGGYTDTQYF. CDR3 nucleotide sequence: TGTGCCAGCAGCTTAACGGGGGGTTACACAGATACGCAGTATTTT.

This clonotype was recorded many times. V gene TRBV3-1 combines with J gene TRBJ2-5; the match to TRBD2 covers 10 bases. J lost 1 base, V lost 4 bases, and 3 bases had no gene match. There are 15 residues in the CDR3. Germline CDR1 LGHDT, CDR2 YNNKEL (reference sequence). The CDR3 DNA sequence: TGTGCCAGCAGCCTGCGGACTAGCGGCCAAGAGACCCAGTACTTC. Translation gives CASSLRTSGQETQYF.

This clonotype was detected ten times or more. The J gene is TRBJ2-5, the V gene TRBV6-1; TRBD1 matches 7 bases. Per germline, CDR1 MNHNS and CDR2 SASEGT. With V trimmed by 5 bases and J by 4 bases, 10 bases remained unmatched. This CDR3 is built from 15 residues. The CDR3 loop is CASSIISGGVETQYF. In DNA form, the CDR3 reads TGTGCCAGCAGTATCATATCAGGGGGAGTAGAGACCCAGTACTTC.

The table lists this clonotype with many counts. This chain uses TRBV28 with TRBJ2-5; no reliable D call. The germline gives CDR1 MDHEN, CDR2 SYDVKM. This CDR3 spans 11 amino acids. Trimming cost V 6 bases and J 3 bases, with 5 bases left between them. Here the CDR3 DNA reads TGTGCCAGCAGCAAGGAAGAGACCCAGTACTTC. It translates to CASSKEETQYF.

This clonotype was counted ten times or more. This sequence joins TRBV11-2 and TRBJ2-5, with 9 positions matching TRBD2. The V segment lost 5 bases and the J segment 2 bases; nucleotides outside the gene matches: 9. CDR1 is SGHAT, CDR2 FQNNGV, per germline. The CDR3 spans 16 residues. The CDR3 reads CASSPGGLAGQETQYF. The DNA for the CDR3 is TGTGCCAGCAGCCCAGGAGGGCTAGCGGGGCAAGAGACCCAGTACTTC.

A few counts support this clonotype. This chain connects TRBV5-1 to TRBJ1-2, with 7 bases lining up with TRBD1. The CDR3 extends over 13 amino acids. Per germline, CDR1 SGHRS and CDR2 YFSETQ. The trim removed 6 bases at V and 3 bases at J, leaving 5 bases unmatched. Written as DNA, the CDR3 is TGCGCCAGCACGGGTGGGACAGACTATGGCTACACCTTC. This codes for CASTGGTDYGYTF. The full variable domain, rest sourced from reference TRBV5-1 and TRBJ1-2, is KAGVTQTPRYLIKTRGQQVTLSCSPISGHRSVSWYQQTPGQGLQFLFEYFSETQRNKGNFPGRFSGRQFSNSRSEMNVSTLELGDSALYLCASTGGTDYGYTFGSGTRLTVV.